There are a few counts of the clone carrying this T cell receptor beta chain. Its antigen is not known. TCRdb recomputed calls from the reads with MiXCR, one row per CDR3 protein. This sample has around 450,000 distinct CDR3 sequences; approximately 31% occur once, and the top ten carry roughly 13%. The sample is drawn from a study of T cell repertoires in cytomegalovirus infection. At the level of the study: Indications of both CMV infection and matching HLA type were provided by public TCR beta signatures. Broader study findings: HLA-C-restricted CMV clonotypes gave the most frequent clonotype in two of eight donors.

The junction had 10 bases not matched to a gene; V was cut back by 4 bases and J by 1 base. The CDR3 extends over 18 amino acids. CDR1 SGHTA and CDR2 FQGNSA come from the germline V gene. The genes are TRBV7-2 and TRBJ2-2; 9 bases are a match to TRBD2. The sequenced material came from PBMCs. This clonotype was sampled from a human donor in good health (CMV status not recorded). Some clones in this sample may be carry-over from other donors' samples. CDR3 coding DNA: TGTGCCAGCAGCTCCAGTAATCTAGCGGGGATGAACACCGGGGAGCTGTTTTTT. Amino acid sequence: CASSSSNLAGMNTGELFF.